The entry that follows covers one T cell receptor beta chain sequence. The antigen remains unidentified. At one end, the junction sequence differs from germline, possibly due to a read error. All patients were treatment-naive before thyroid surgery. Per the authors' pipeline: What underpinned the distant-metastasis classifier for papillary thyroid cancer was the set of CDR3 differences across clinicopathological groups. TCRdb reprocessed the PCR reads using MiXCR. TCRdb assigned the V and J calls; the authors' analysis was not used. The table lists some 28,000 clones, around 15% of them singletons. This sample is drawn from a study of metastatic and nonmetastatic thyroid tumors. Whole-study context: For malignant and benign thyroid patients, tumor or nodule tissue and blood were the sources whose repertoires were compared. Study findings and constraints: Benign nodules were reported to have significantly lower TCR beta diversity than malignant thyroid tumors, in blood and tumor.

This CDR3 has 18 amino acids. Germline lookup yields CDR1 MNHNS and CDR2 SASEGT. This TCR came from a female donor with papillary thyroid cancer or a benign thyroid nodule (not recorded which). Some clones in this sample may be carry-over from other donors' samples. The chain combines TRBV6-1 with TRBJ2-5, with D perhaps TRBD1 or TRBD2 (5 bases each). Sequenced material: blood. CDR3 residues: CASGEDYPGRSQPETQYF. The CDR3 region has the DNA TGTGCCAGCGGTGAAGATTACCCGGGACGGAGCCAACCAGAGACCCAGTACTTC.